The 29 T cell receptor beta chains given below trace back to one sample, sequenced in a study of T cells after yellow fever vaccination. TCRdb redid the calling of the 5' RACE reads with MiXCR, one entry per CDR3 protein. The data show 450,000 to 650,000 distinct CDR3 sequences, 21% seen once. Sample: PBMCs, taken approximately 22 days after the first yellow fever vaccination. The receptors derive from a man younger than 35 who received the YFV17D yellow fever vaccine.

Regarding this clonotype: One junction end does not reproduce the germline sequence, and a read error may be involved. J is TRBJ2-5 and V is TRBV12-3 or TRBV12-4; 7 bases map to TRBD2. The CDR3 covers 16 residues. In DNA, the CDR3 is TGTGCCAGCAGTCTAGCGGCGCGGTCTATCCAAGAGACCCAGTACTTC. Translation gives CASSLAARSIQETQYF.

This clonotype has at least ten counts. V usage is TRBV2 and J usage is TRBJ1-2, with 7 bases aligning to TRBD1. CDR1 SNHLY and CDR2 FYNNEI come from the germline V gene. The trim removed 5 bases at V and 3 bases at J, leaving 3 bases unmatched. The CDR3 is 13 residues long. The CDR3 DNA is TGTGCCAGCAGTCCTGACAGGGACTATGGCTACACCTTC. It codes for CASSPDRDYGYTF.

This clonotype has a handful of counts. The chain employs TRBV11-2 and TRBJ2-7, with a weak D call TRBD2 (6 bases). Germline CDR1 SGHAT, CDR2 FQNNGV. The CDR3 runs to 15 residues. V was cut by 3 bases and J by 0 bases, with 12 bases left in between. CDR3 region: CASSFGAGTSYEQYF. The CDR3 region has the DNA TGTGCCAGCAGCTTCGGTGCGGGGACCTCCTACGAGCAGTACTTC.

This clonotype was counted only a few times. CDR3 residues: CASSQEGVTEAFF. Here the CDR3 DNA reads TGCGCCAGCAGCCAGGAAGGGGTGACTGAAGCTTTCTTT. The chain uses TRBV4-3 and TRBJ1-1; TRBD1 might be the D (5 bases). CDR3 length: 13 residues. Trimming removed 3 bases from V and 5 bases from J, with 10 bases in between. The germline V gene has CDR1 LGHNA and CDR2 YSLEER.

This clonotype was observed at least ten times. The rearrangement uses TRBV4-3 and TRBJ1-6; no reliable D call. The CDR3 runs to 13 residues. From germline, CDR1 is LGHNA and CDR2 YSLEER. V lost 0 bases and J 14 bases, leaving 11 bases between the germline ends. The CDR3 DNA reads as TGCGCCAGCAGCCAAGAAAGAAGGTCCTCCCTCCACTTT. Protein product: CASSQERRSSLHF.

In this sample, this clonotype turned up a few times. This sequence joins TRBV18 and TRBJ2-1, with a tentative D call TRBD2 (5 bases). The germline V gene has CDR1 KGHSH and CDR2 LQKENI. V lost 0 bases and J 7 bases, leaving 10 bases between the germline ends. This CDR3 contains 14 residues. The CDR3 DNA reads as TGTGCCAGCTCACCACCGTTCGGGGTTAATGAGCAGTTCTTC. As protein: CASSPPFGVNEQFF. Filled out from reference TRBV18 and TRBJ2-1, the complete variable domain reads NAGVMQNPRHLVRRRGQEARLRCSPMKGHSHVYWYRQLPEEGLKFMVYLQKENIIDESGMPKERFSAEFPKEGPSILRIQQVVRGDSAAYFCASSPPFGVNEQFFGPGTRLTVL.

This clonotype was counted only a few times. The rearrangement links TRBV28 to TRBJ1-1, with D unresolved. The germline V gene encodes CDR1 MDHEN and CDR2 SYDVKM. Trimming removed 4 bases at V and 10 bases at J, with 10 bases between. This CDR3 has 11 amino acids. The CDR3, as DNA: TGTGCCAGCAGTTCCATGGCTGCAGCTTTCTTT. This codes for CASSSMAAAFF.

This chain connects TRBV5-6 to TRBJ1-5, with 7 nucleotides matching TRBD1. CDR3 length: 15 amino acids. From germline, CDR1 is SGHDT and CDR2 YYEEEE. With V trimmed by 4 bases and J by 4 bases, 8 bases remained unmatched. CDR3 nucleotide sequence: TGTGCCAGCAGCACGATGACAGGGCCAAATCAGCCCCAGCATTTT. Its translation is CASSTMTGPNQPQHF.

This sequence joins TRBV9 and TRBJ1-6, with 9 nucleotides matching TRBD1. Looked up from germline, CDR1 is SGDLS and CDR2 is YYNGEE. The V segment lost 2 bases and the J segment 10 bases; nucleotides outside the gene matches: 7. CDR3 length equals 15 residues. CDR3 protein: CASSVRDRVVSPLHF. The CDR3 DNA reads TGTGCCAGCAGCGTCCGGGACAGGGTCGTCTCACCCCTCCACTTT.

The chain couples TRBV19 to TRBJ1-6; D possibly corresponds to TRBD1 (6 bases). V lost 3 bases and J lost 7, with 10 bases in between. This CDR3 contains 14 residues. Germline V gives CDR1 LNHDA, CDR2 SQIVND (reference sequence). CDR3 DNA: TGTGCCAGTAGTATTAGGGGGGAAAATTCACCCCTCCACTTT. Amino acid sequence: CASSIRGENSPLHF.

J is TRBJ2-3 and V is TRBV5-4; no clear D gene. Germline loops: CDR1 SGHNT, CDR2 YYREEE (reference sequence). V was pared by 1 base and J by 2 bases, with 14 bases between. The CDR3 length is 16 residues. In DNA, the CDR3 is TGTGCCAGCAGCTTGAGGTTGGATAGCTCCACAGATACGCAGTATTTT. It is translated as CASSLRLDSSTDTQYF.

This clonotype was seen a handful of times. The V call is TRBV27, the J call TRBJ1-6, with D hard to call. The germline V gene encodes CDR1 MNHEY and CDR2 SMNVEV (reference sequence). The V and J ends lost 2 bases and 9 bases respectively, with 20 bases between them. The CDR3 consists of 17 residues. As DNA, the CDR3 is TGTGCCAGCAGTTTAGAGGGAGGGCTCCCCCTGAGTTCACCCCTCCACTTT. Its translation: CASSLEGGLPLSSPLHF.

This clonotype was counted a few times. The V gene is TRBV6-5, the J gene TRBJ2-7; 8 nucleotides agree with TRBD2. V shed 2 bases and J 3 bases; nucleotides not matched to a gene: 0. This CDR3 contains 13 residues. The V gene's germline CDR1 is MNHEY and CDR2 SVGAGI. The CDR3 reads CASSYAGGYEQYF. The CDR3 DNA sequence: TGTGCCAGCAGTTACGCGGGGGGCTACGAGCAGTACTTC.

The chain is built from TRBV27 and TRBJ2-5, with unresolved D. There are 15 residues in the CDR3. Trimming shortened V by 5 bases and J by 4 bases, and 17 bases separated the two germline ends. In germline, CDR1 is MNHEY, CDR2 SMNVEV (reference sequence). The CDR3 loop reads CASSPRPLGRETQYF. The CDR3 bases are TGTGCCAGCAGTCCCCGGCCCTTGGGCCGAGAGACCCAGTACTTC.

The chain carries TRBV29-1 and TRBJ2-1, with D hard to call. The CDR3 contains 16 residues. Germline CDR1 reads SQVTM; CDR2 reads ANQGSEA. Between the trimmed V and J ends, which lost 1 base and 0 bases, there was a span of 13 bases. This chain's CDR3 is CSVEGAKPGSYNEQFF. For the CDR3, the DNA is TGCAGCGTTGAAGGCGCAAAACCCGGCTCCTACAATGAGCAGTTCTTC.

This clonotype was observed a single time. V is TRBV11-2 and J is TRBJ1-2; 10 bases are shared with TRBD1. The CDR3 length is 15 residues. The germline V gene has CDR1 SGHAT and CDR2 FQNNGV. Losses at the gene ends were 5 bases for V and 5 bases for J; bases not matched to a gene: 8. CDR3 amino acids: CASSPGWTGGYGYTF. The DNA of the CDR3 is TGTGCCAGCAGCCCGGGATGGACAGGGGGGTATGGCTACACCTTC.

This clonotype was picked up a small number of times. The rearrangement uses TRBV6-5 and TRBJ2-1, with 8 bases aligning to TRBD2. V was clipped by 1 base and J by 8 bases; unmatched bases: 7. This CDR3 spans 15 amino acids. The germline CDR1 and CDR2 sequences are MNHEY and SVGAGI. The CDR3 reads CASSYYGGANYEQFF. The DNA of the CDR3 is TGTGCCAGCAGTTACTACGGGGGGGCAAACTATGAGCAGTTCTTC.

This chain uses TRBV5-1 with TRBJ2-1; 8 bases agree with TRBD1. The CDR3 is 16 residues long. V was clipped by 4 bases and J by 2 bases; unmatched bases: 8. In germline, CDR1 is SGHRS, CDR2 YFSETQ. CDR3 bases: TGCGCCAGCAGCCAATCGACAGGGGCAGCCTACAATGAGCAGTTCTTC. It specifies CASSQSTGAAYNEQFF.

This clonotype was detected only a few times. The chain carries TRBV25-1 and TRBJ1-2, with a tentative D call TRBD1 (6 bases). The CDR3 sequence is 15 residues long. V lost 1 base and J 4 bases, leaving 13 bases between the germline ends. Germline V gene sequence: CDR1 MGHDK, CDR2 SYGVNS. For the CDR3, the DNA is TGTGCCAGCAGTGAATCGACAGGTAGAAGCTATGGCTACACCTTC. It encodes CASSESTGRSYGYTF.

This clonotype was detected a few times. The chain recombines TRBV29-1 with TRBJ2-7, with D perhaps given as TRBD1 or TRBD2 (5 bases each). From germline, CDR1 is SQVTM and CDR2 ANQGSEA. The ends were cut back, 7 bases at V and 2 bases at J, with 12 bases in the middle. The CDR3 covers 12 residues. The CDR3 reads CSARDGAYEQYF. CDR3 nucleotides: TGCAGCGCCAGGGACGGAGCCTACGAGCAGTACTTC.

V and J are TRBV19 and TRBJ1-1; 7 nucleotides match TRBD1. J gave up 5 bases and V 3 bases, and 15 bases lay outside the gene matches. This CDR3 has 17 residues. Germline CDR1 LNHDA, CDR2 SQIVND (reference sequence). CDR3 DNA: TGTGCCAGTAGTATGTCCGCCAGGGGGATGGGGTTTACTGAAGCTTTCTTT. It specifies CASSMSARGMGFTEAFF.

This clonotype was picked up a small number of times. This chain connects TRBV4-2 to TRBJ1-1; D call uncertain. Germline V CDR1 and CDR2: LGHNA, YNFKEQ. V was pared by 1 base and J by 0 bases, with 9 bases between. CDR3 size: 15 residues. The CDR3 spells CASSQALFLNTEAFF. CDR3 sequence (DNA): TGTGCCAGCAGCCAAGCTCTGTTTTTGAACACTGAAGCTTTCTTT.

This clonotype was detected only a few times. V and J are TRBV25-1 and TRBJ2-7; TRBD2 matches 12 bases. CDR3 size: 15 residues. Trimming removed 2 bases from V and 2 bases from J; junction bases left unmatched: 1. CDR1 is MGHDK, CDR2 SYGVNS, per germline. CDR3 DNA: TGTGCCAGCAGTGAAGGACTAGCGGGGCCCTACGAGCAGTACTTC. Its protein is CASSEGLAGPYEQYF.

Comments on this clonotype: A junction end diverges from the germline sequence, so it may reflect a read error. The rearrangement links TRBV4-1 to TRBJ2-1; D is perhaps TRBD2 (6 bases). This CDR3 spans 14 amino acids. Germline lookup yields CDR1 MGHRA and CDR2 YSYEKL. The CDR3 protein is CASSQDAGYNEPFF. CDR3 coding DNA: TGCGCCAGCAGCCAAGATGCGGGGTACAATGAGCCGTTCTTC.

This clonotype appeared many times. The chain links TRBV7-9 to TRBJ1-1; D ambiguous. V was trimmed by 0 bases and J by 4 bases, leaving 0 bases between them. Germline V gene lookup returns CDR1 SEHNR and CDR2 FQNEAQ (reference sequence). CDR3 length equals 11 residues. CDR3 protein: CASSLATEAFF. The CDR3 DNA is TGTGCCAGCAGCTTAGCCACTGAAGCTTTCTTT.

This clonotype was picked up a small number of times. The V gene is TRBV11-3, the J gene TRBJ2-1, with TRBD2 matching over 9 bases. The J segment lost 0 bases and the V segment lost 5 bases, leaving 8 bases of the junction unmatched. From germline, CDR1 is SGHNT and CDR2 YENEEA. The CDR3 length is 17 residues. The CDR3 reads CASSVGGSGSSYNEQFF. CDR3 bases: TGTGCCAGCAGCGTCGGTGGTAGCGGGAGCTCCTACAATGAGCAGTTCTTC.

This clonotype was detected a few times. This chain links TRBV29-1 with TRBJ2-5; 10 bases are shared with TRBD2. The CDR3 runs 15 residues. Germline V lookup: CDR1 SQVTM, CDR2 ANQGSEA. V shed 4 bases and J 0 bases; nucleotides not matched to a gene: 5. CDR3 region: CSVGSGGVNQETQYF. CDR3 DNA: TGCAGCGTTGGAAGCGGGGGGGTGAACCAAGAGACCCAGTACTTC.

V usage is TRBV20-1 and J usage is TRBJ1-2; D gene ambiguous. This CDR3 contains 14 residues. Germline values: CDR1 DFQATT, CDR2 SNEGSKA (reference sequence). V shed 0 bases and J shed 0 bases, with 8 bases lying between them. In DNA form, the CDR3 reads TGCAGTGCTAGAGATGGGATTACTAACTATGGCTACACCTTC. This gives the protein CSARDGITNYGYTF.

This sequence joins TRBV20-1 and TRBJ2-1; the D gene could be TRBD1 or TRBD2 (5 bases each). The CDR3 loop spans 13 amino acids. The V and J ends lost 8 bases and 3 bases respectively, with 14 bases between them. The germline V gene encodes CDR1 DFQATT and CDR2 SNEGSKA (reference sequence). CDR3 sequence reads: CSPTGANYNEQFF. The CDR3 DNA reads TGCAGTCCCACCGGGGCTAACTACAATGAGCAGTTCTTC.